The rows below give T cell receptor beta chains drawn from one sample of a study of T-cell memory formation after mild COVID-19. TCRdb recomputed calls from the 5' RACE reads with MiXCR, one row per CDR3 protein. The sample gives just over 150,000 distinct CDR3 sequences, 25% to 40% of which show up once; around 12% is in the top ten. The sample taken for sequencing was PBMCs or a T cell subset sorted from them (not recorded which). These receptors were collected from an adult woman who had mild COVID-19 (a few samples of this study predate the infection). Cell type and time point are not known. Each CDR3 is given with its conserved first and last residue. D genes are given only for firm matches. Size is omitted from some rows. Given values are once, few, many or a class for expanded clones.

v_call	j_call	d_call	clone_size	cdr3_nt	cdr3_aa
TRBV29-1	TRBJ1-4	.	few	TGCAGCGTTGAAGAAGGGCCCAGTGAAAAACTGTTTTTT	CSVEEGPSEKLFF
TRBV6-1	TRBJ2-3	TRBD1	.	TGTGCCAGCAGCCAGGGGGTCGACACAGATACGCAGTATTTT	CASSQGVDTDTQYF
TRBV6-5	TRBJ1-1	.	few	TGTGCCAGCAGCTCCGCAGGGCCGACAGCGAACACTGAAGCTTTCTTT	CASSSAGPTANTEAFF
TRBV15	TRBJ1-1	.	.	TGTGCCACCAGCAGAGAAGTCCCCGGGCTCGGAGCTGAAGCTTTCTTT	CATSREVPGLGAEAFF
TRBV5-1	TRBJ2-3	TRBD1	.	TGCGCCAGCAGCGCTCCGACAGGGAGCACAGATACGCAGTATTTT	CASSAPTGSTDTQYF
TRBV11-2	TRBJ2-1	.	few	TGTGCCAGCAGCCCCCACGAGATGTCGGGATGGCAGTTCTTC	CASSPHEMSGWQFF
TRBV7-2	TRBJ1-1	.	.	TGTGCCAGCAGCCTCCGTCTGAGGGAAGCTTTCTTT	CASSLRLREAFF
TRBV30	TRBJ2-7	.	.	TGTGCCTGGAGTGTACGACTAGGGGAGAGGGGCGAGCAGTACTTC	CAWSVRLGERGEQYF
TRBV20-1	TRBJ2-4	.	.	TGCAGTGCTAGTGCCTTGCCCTACCCGGGTAACATTCAGTACTTC	CSASALPYPGNIQYF
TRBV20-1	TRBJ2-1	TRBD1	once	TGCAGTGCCGGACAGGGGGCGTCAATAAAGTACAATGAGCAGTTCTTC	CSAGQGASIKYNEQFF
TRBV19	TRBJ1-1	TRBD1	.	TGTGCCAGTAGTCTCGACAGGGGACTGAACACTGAAGCTTTCTTT	CASSLDRGLNTEAFF
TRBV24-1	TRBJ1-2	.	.	TGTGCCACCAGGGACGGCTATGGCTACACCTTC	CATRDGYGYTF
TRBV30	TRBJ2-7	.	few	TGTGCCTGGAGTGCCGGGGTTCGCGGGTACGAGCAGTACTTC	CAWSAGVRGYEQYF
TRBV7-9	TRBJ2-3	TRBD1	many	TGTGCCAGCAGCTTAGCCCGGACAGGGCGCACAGATACGCAGTATTTT	CASSLARTGRTDTQYF
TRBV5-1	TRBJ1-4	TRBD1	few	TGCGCCAGCACCCGGACAGGGGGCGGCGAAAAACTGTTTTTT	CASTRTGGGEKLFF
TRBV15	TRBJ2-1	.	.	TGTGCCACCAGCAGGGAAGGGGGGGTGGACATTGAGCAGTTCTTC	CATSREGGVDIEQFF
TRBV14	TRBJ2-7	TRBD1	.	TGTGCCAGAGATGGAACAGGGGGCGAAAGCTCCTACGAGCAGTACTTC	CARDGTGGESSYEQYF
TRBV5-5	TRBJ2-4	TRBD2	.	TGTGCCAGCAGCCGGACTAGCGGGGGGGTCGCCAAAAACATTCAGTACTTC	CASSRTSGGVAKNIQYF